One and the same sample provided the 27 T cell receptor beta chains below, sequenced in a study of CD4 T cells in relation to SARS-CoV-2 and coronaviruses. Assay used: immunoSEQ multiplex PCR; TCRdb lists only in-frame clones, some missing. The table records around 35,000 clones, approximately 85% of them present only once. The sample was memory CD4+ T cells from PBMCs. These receptors came from an adult with COVID-19.

V and J are TRBV19 and TRBJ1-2; D may be TRBD1 (5 bases). Trimming pared 6 bases from V and 4 bases from J, leaving 15 bases between. The germline V gene encodes CDR1 LNHDA and CDR2 SQIVND (reference sequence). The CDR3 has 14 residues. The CDR3: CASSPGAELYGYTF. CDR3 coding DNA: TGTGCCAGTAGCCCTGGGGCCGAACTCTATGGCTACACCTTC.

V and J are TRBV18 and TRBJ1-1, with 8 positions matching TRBD1. The CDR3 runs 14 residues. With 6 bases clipped from V and 4 bases from J, the junction kept 7 bases outside the gene matches. Germline V gene data show CDR1 as KGHSH and CDR2 as LQKENI. The CDR3 DNA reads as TGTGCCAGCTCGGATCGGACAGGGACCACTGAAGCTTTCTTT. Translation gives CASSDRTGTTEAFF.

The chain is built from TRBV29-1 and TRBJ2-1; no definite D call. Germline V CDR1 and CDR2: SQVTM, ANQGSEA. The CDR3 loop spans 13 amino acids. V lost 1 base and J lost 3, with 7 bases in between. CDR3 residues: CSVEARNYNEQFF. The CDR3 nucleotides are TGCAGCGTTGAAGCCAGGAACTACAATGAGCAGTTCTTC.

The chain links TRBV2 to TRBJ1-5; D uncertain. The CDR3 runs 13 residues. Trimming cost V 7 bases and J 0 bases, with 7 bases left between them. Per the germline V gene, CDR1 is SNHLY and CDR2 is FYNNEI. CDR3 loop: CASNQYSNQPQHF. CDR3 nucleotides: TGTGCCAGCAACCAGTATAGCAATCAGCCCCAGCATTTT.

The CDR3 region is CASSQDPTYRVQETQYF. CDR3 nucleotides: TGTGCCAGCAGCCAAGACCCTACTTACAGGGTTCAAGAGACCCAGTACTTC. The rearrangement links TRBV14 to TRBJ2-5, with D maybe TRBD1 (6 bases). Trimming took off 0 bases at V and 2 bases at J, with 16 bases between the two ends. The CDR3 has 17 residues. The germline V gene has CDR1 SGHDN and CDR2 FVKESK.

This clone occurred a few times. This rearrangement joins TRBV3-1 (or the pseudogene TRBV3-2) to TRBJ2-3; D uncertain. Trimming left V 2 bases short and J 6 bases short, with 9 bases between. The germline gives CDR1 LGHDT, CDR2 YNNKEL (reference sequence). The CDR3 length is 13 residues. The CDR3 region has the DNA TGTGCCAGCAGCCAAAACCTGATCGATACGCAGTATTTT. Translated: CASSQNLIDTQYF.

The V call is TRBV11-3, the J call TRBJ2-6, with D possibly being TRBD1 or TRBD2 (5 bases each). The germline gives CDR1 SGHNT, CDR2 YENEEA. With 0 bases removed from V and 1 base from J, the gap between germline ends came to 19 bases. The CDR3 has 20 residues. CDR3 nucleotide sequence: TGTGCCAGCAGCTTAGACCTCCGGGACGGATATTTATCTGGGGCCAACGTCCTGACTTTC. This translates into CASSLDLRDGYLSGANVLTF.

The genes are TRBV7-9 and TRBJ1-1, with unresolved D. V gave up 5 bases and J gave up 3 bases, with 7 bases separating them. Germline-derived CDR1 and CDR2 are SEHNR and FQNEAQ (reference sequence). This CDR3 is built from 12 residues. DNA of the CDR3: TGTGCCAGCAGCCAAATGTACACTGAAGCTTTCTTT. Protein product: CASSQMYTEAFF.

The chain uses TRBV6-5 and TRBJ1-6; TRBD1 is a possible D gene (5 bases). V shed 4 bases and J shed 9 bases, with 13 bases lying between them. The CDR3 runs to 14 residues. Germline assignment: CDR1 MNHEY and CDR2 SVGAGI. The CDR3 reads CASSSQGYTSPLHF. In DNA form, the CDR3 reads TGTGCCAGCAGTTCCCAGGGATACACTTCACCCCTCCACTTT.

J is TRBJ2-3 and V is TRBV7-3; D gene unclear. Germline assignment: CDR1 SGHTA and CDR2 FQGTGA. Trimming cost V 5 bases and J 0 bases, with 12 bases left between them. CDR3 length equals 15 residues. The CDR3 DNA follows: TGTGCCAGCAGCCCCACGGTAATTAGCACAGATACGCAGTATTTT. Its protein is CASSPTVISTDTQYF.

The chain joins TRBV11-2 to TRBJ2-2; no clear D gene. The CDR3 is 13 amino acids. The V gene's germline CDR1 is SGHAT and CDR2 FQNNGV. V lost 1 base, J lost 6 bases, and 6 bases lay in between. The CDR3 region has the DNA TGTGCCAGCAGCTTAGGTTACGCCGGGGAGCTGTTTTTT. It translates to CASSLGYAGELFF.

In this sample, this clone turned up a few times. The rearrangement links TRBV27 to TRBJ1-1; tentative D call: TRBD1 (5 bases). The V gene's germline CDR1 is MNHEY and CDR2 SMNVEV (reference sequence). V was pared by 6 bases and J by 5 bases, with 10 bases between. The CDR3 runs 12 residues. The CDR3 DNA reads as TGTGCCAGCAGGCAGGGTGGTACTGAAGCTTTCTTT. Translation gives CASRQGGTEAFF.

The gene calls are TRBV9 and TRBJ2-5, with 13 positions matching TRBD2. This CDR3 region has 17 residues. CDR1 and CDR2 from the germline V gene are SGDLS and YYNGEE. Germline trimming cut 4 bases from V and 3 bases from J; bases unmatched to any gene: 9. The CDR3 coding sequence is TGTGCCAGCAGCACCGGGACTAGCGGGACGAGAAAAGAGACCCAGTACTTC. Encoded protein: CASSTGTSGTRKETQYF. Looking up the rest from reference TRBV9 and TRBJ2-5 gives the full variable domain: DSGVTQTPKHLITATGQRVTLRCSPRSGDLSVYWYQQSLDQGLQFLIQYYNGEERAKGNILERFSAQQFPDLHSELNLSSLELGDSALYFCASSTGTSGTRKETQYFGPGTRLLVL.

The chain employs TRBV9 and TRBJ2-7; D not certain. CDR1 SGDLS and CDR2 YYNGEE come from the germline V gene. This CDR3 is 13 amino acids long. V gave up 4 bases and J gave up 1 base, with 9 bases separating them. The CDR3 region is CASSRAGSYEQYF. The CDR3, as DNA: TGTGCCAGCAGCAGGGCAGGATCCTACGAGCAGTACTTC.

This chain links TRBV10-3 with TRBJ2-2, with TRBD2 matching over 10 bases. The V and J ends lost 2 bases and 2 bases, in that order; junction bases with no gene match: 2. CDR3 size: 16 residues. CDR1 and CDR2 from the germline V gene are ENHRY and SYGVKD. CDR3 region: CAISEGLAVNTGELFF. The DNA for the CDR3 is TGTGCCATCAGTGAGGGACTAGCGGTAAACACCGGGGAGCTGTTTTTT.

The chain combines TRBV5-4 with TRBJ2-7; the D is unclear. The germline V gene encodes CDR1 SGHNT and CDR2 YYREEE (reference sequence). CDR3 length: 13 amino acids. V was trimmed by 9 bases and J by 3 bases, leaving 16 bases between them. The CDR3 nucleotides read TGTGCCACCACGAATCAAAAAAACTACGAGCAGTACTTC. Translation: CATTNQKNYEQYF.

The V gene is TRBV6-5, the J gene TRBJ2-1; D perhaps matches TRBD2 (6 bases). Germline CDR1 MNHEY, CDR2 SVGAGI. The V end lost 11 bases, the J end lost 7 bases, and 21 bases lay between the germline ends. The CDR3 runs 14 residues. In nucleotides, the CDR3 is TGTGCCGGGGGTGGGGGGAGTATTTTTAATGAGCAGTTCTTC. Amino acids: CAGGGGSIFNEQFF.

The chain combines TRBV18 with TRBJ2-5, with D tentatively TRBD1 (6 bases). V was cut by 3 bases and J by 3 bases, with 11 bases left in between. The CDR3 spans 14 residues. Germline V lookup: CDR1 KGHSH, CDR2 LQKENI. The CDR3 spells CASSPPGHKETQYF. The CDR3 DNA sequence: TGTGCCAGCTCACCGCCGGGACATAAAGAGACCCAGTACTTC.

V gene TRBV3-1 (or the pseudogene TRBV3-2) combines with J gene TRBJ2-7; 7 nucleotides align to TRBD1. V lost 4 bases and J lost 0; bases outside the gene matches: 3. The germline CDR1 and CDR2 sequences are LGHDT and YNNKEL (reference sequence). The CDR3 has 14 residues. Here the CDR3 reads CASSRQGHSYEQYF. CDR3 bases: TGTGCCAGCAGCCGACAGGGACACTCCTACGAGCAGTACTTC.

The rearrangement links TRBV7-2 to TRBJ2-1, with D possibly matching TRBD1 (5 bases). The V gene's germline CDR1 is SGHTA and CDR2 FQGNSA. The CDR3 runs 17 residues. Trimming removed 2 bases from V and 1 base from J, with 15 bases in between. CDR3 in amino acids: CASSLNQGLGSYNEQFF. Here the CDR3 DNA reads TGTGCCAGCAGCTTAAATCAGGGTCTTGGGTCCTACAATGAGCAGTTCTTC.

The sample holds one count of this clone. The chain combines TRBV7-8 with TRBJ1-2; 8 bases are a match to TRBD1. V was pared by 2 bases and J by 3 bases, with 2 bases of the junction left unmatched. The length of the CDR3 is 14 residues. Germline values: CDR1 SGHVS, CDR2 FQNEAQ. This CDR3 is CASSLQGADYGYTF. CDR3 nucleotide sequence: TGTGCCAGCAGCTTACAGGGGGCGGACTATGGCTACACCTTC.

This chain uses TRBV9 with TRBJ2-1; D perhaps matches TRBD2 (6 bases). The CDR3 covers 15 residues. V was shortened by 0 bases and J by 0 bases, with 7 bases between the two germline ends. Germline V gives CDR1 SGDLS, CDR2 YYNGEE. CDR3 bases: TGTGCCAGCAGCGTAGTTAGCGGCTCCTACAATGAGCAGTTCTTC. Protein sequence: CASSVVSGSYNEQFF.

The chain links TRBV7-2 to TRBJ1-3; 7 bases agree with TRBD1. In germline, CDR1 is SGHTA, CDR2 FQGNSA. Trimming at V came to 1 base and at J to 2 bases, leaving 5 bases not matched to a gene. CDR3 length: 16 amino acids. CDR3 protein: CASSLGDSRTGNTIYF. The CDR3 DNA is TGTGCCAGCAGCTTAGGGGACAGTAGGACTGGAAACACCATATATTTT. The variable domain in full, completed from reference TRBV7-2 and TRBJ1-3, reads GAGVSQSPSNKVTEKGKDVELRCDPISGHTALYWYRQSLGQGLEFLIYFQGNSAPDKSGLPSDRFSAERTGGSVSTLTIQRTQQEDSAVYLCASSLGDSRTGNTIYFGEGSWLTVV.

This chain connects TRBV7-9 to TRBJ2-1; the D gene is possibly TRBD2 (5 bases). The CDR3 sequence is 17 residues long. Germline V lookup: CDR1 SEHNR, CDR2 FQNEAQ (reference sequence). The germline V and J ends were trimmed by 4 bases and 5 bases, with 21 bases remaining between them. The CDR3 sequence: CASSYRSRNSGNNEQFF. DNA for the CDR3: TGTGCCAGCAGCTATCGATCGCGAAACTCGGGGAACAATGAGCAGTTCTTC.

The chain couples TRBV6-5 to TRBJ2-3; TRBD2 agrees at 12 bases. This CDR3 is 15 amino acids long. Germline CDR1 and CDR2: MNHEY and SVGAGI. Trimming at V came to 6 bases and at J to 2 bases, leaving 3 bases not matched to a gene. CDR3 DNA: TGTGCCAGCAGCGGACTAGCGGGGTACACAGATACGCAGTATTTT. This sequence encodes CASSGLAGYTDTQYF.

J is TRBJ2-2 and V is TRBV7-6; 8 positions agree with TRBD2. There are 15 residues in the CDR3. Germline trimming cut 5 bases from V and 7 bases from J; bases unmatched to any gene: 9. The germline gives CDR1 SGHVS, CDR2 FNYEAQ. The CDR3 coding sequence is TGTGCCAGCAGCCCCCAAGCGGGAGCCTACGGGGAGCTGTTTTTT. This codes for CASSPQAGAYGELFF.

The chain is built from TRBV18 and TRBJ1-1; a weak D match, TRBD1 (6 bases). There are 16 residues in the CDR3. Germline lookup yields CDR1 KGHSH and CDR2 LQKENI. Trimming left V 4 bases short and J 0 bases short, with 15 bases between. In DNA, the CDR3 is TGTGCCAGCTCACGCGTTCCGGGACACATGAACACTGAAGCTTTCTTT. Its translation is CASSRVPGHMNTEAFF.